Listed here are 6 T cell receptor beta chains from one sample, sequenced in a study of cytomegalovirus exposure and HLA in healthy donors. The PCR was carried out with 60 Vbeta primers and 13 Jbeta primers. Using immunoSEQ multiplex PCR, the repertoire was profiled, and TCRdb retains in-frame clones only, with some absent. The table shows about 150,000 clones, with roughly 80% occurring only once. The specimen sequenced was PBMCs. These receptors came from a woman younger than 45 in good health and CMV-seronegative.

This chain uses TRBV7-2 with TRBJ1-2, with D perhaps TRBD1 (6 bases). The CDR3 runs 15 residues. CDR1 and CDR2 from the germline V gene are SGHTA and FQGNSA. V lost 2 bases to trimming and J lost 6 bases, with 16 bases between them. The CDR3 DNA sequence: TGTGCCAGCAGCTTACTAAACACAGGGACCCATGGCTACACCTTC. It is translated as CASSLLNTGTHGYTF.

The chain employs TRBV19 and TRBJ2-1, with D hard to call. Germline V gene sequence: CDR1 LNHDA, CDR2 SQIVND (reference sequence). The CDR3 sequence is 13 residues long. V was clipped by 9 bases and J by 6 bases, with 15 bases between them. In nucleotides, the CDR3 is TGTGCCAGCCAGAGGAGCCTCGGCAATGAGCAGTTCTTC. This encodes CASQRSLGNEQFF.

The chain links TRBV30 to TRBJ1-3; D unresolved. Per the germline V gene, CDR1 is GTSNPN and CDR2 is SVGIG (reference sequence). V was trimmed by 2 bases and J by 0 bases, leaving 14 bases between them. The length of the CDR3 is 16 residues. The DNA for the CDR3 is TGTGCCTGGAGTTCCGGGTCGCGCCGCTCTGGAAACACCATATATTTT. The encoded protein is CAWSSGSRRSGNTIYF.

This clone was observed a few times. This rearrangement joins TRBV6-6 to TRBJ1-5; 8 nucleotides match TRBD1. The CDR3 is 15 amino acids. V was pared by 7 bases and J by 3 bases, with 8 bases of the junction left unmatched. CDR1 and CDR2 (germline): MNHNY, SVGAGI (reference sequence). CDR3: CASIDGTGPNQPQHF. CDR3 coding DNA: TGTGCCAGCATCGACGGGACAGGCCCCAATCAGCCCCAGCATTTT.

The chain combines TRBV5-4 with TRBJ2-3, with 11 positions matching TRBD2. This CDR3 is built from 17 residues. The V gene's germline CDR1 is SGHNT and CDR2 YYREEE (reference sequence). With 1 base clipped from V and 8 bases from J, the junction kept 12 bases outside the gene matches. The CDR3 sequence is CASSLPGLAVPFGTQYF. CDR3 coding DNA: TGTGCCAGCAGCTTGCCGGGACTAGCGGTACCCTTTGGTACGCAGTATTTT.

The chain employs TRBV6-5 and TRBJ2-7; 8 nucleotides align to TRBD2. The V and J ends lost 0 bases and 2 bases, in that order; junction bases with no gene match: 3. CDR1 and CDR2 (germline): MNHEY, SVGAGI. This CDR3 contains 15 residues. CDR3 protein: CASSYSELAAYEQYF. DNA of the CDR3: TGTGCCAGCAGTTACTCGGAACTAGCGGCCTACGAGCAGTACTTC.